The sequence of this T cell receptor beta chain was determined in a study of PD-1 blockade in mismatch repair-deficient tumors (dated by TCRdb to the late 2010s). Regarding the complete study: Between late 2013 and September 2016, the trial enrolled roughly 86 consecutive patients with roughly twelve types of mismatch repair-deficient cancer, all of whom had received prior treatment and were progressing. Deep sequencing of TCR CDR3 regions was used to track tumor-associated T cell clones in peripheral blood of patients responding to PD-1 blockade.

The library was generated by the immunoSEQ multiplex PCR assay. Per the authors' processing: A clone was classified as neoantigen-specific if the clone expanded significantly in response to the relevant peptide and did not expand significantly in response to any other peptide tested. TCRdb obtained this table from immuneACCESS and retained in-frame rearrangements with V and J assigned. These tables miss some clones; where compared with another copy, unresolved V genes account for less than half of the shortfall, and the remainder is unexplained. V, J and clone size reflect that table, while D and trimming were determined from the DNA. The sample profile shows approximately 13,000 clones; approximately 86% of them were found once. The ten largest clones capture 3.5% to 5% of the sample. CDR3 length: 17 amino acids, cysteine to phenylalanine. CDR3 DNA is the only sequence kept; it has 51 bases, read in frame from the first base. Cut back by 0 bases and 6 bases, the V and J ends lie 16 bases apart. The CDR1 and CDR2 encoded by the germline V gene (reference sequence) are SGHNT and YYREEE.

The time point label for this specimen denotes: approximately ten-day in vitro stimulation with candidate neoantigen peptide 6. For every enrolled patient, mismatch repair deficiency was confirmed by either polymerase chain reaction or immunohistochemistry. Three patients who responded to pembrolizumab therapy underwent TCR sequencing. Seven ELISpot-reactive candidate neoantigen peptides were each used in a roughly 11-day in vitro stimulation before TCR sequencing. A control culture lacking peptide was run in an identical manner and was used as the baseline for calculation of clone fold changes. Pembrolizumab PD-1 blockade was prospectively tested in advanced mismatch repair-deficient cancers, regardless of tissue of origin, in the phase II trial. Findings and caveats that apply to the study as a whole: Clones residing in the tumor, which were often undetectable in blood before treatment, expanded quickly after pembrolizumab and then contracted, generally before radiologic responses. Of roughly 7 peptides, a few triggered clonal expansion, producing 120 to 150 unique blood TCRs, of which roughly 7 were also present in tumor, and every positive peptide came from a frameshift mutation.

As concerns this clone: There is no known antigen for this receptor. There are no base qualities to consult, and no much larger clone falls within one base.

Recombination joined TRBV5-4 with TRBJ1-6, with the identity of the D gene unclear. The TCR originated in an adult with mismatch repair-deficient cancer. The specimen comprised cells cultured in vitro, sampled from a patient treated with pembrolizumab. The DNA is TGTGCCAGCAGCTTGGGTACCGGAGGGTGGCTTAATTCACCCCTCCACTTT. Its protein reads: CASSLGTGGWLNSPLHF.